A selection of T cell receptor beta chains follows, all from one sample in a study of blood T cell repertoires in COVID-19. Only in-frame clones appear in the TCRdb table, and some are missing; sequencing was by immunoSEQ multiplex PCR. Here the sample spans about 300,000 clones, roughly 86% being singletons. Specimen: PBMCs or T cells enriched from blood (not recorded which). These TCRs come from a woman aged 50 to 60 who had been exposed to COVID-19. Both conserved end residues are part of each CDR3. The D gene is left open where the match is weak. Clone size is given for some rows only: seen once, a few or many times, or a class if the clone is expanded.

CASSFLGAPQHF,TGTGCCAGCAGTTTTTTGGGGGCTCCCCAGCATTTT,.,TRBJ1-5,TRBV28,.
CASSLMTSGGYNEQFF,TGTGCCAGCAGCTTAATGACTAGCGGGGGATACAATGAGCAGTTCTTC,TRBD2,TRBJ2-1,TRBV7-8,.
CASSIGTGGWDEQFF,TGTGCCAGTAGCATCGGGACAGGGGGCTGGGATGAGCAGTTCTTC,TRBD1,TRBJ2-1,TRBV19,.
CASSPGTGNTGELFF,TGTGCCAGTAGTCCGGGGACAGGGAACACCGGGGAGCTGTTTTTT,TRBD1,TRBJ2-2,TRBV19,.
CASSLGIGGSTEAFF,TGTGCCAGCAGTTTAGGTATTGGCGGGTCCACTGAAGCTTTCTTT,.,TRBJ1-1,TRBV28,.
CASRQRTSGQETQYF,TGTGCCAGCAGGCAAAGGACTAGCGGCCAAGAGACCCAGTACTTC,TRBD2,TRBJ2-5,TRBV2,.
CASSYARNTDTQYF,TGTGCCAGCAGTTACGCTAGAAACACAGATACGCAGTATTTT,.,TRBJ2-3,TRBV6-2/TRBV6-3,.
CASENSGGGTDTQYF,TGTGCCAGCGAAAATAGCGGGGGCGGCACAGATACGCAGTATTTT,TRBD2,TRBJ2-3,TRBV18,.
CASSLDRNEQFF,TGCGCCAGCAGCTTGGATCGCAATGAGCAGTTCTTC,.,TRBJ2-1,TRBV5-1,.
CASSPSGLAGGGTGELFF,TGTGCCAGCAGCCCCTCCGGACTAGCGGGGGGCGGGACCGGGGAGCTGTTTTTT,TRBD2,TRBJ2-2,TRBV3-1/TRBV3-2,.
CASSLTGLDEQFF,TGTGCCAGCAGTTTAACGGGGTTGGATGAGCAGTTCTTC,.,TRBJ2-1,TRBV28,.
CATSDSVF,TGTGCCACCAGTGATTCGGTCTTT,.,TRBJ1-1,TRBV24-1,.
CASSWGRGAYEQYF,TGTGCCAGCAGCTGGGGACGGGGGGCCTACGAGCAGTACTTC,TRBD2,TRBJ2-7,TRBV5-6,.
CASSLSSGGRRDTQYF,TGTGCCAGCAGCCTCTCTAGCGGGGGTCGGAGAGATACGCAGTATTTT,TRBD2,TRBJ2-3,TRBV2,.
CASSLSSGGATGELFF,TGTGCCAGCAGTTTATCCTCGGGGGGGGCCACCGGGGAGCTGTTTTTT,TRBD2,TRBJ2-2,TRBV27,.
CASRRGGPIGGYTF,TGTGCCAGCAGGCGGGGGGGCCCTATTGGCGGCTACACCTTC,.,TRBJ1-2,TRBV28,.
CASSLPQRGQTNEKLFF,TGTGCCAGCAGTTTACCTCAAAGGGGGCAGACTAATGAAAAACTGTTTTTT,TRBD1,TRBJ1-4,TRBV28,.
CASSLEGVGGQFF,TGTGCCAGCAGTTTAGAGGGGGTTGGTGGGCAGTTCTTC,.,TRBJ2-1,TRBV28,few
CASSQFREVLTEAFF,TGTGCCAGCAGCCAATTTCGGGAGGTGTTGACTGAAGCTTTCTTT,.,TRBJ1-1,TRBV14,.
CASSLGRGQDQPQHF,TGTGCCAGCAGTTTGGGCAGGGGGCAGGATCAGCCCCAGCATTTT,TRBD1,TRBJ1-5,TRBV28,.
CASRDRSFITGGYTF,TGTGCCAGCAGGGACAGGAGTTTTATAACGGGGGGCTACACCTTC,TRBD1,TRBJ1-2,TRBV27,.
CASSPGTGAYEQYF,TGCGCCAGCAGCCCCGGGACAGGGGCCTACGAGCAGTACTTC,TRBD1,TRBJ2-7,TRBV5-1,.
CASSKDRATYNEQFF,TGTGCCAGCAGCAAGGACAGGGCGACATACAATGAGCAGTTCTTC,TRBD1,TRBJ2-1,TRBV7-9,.
CASSGGTTRSNEQFF,TGTGCCAGCAGCGGCGGGACTACTAGATCCAATGAGCAGTTCTTC,TRBD2,TRBJ2-1,TRBV11-2,.
CASSTSHTMETQYF,TGTGCCAGCTCGACATCCCACACCATGGAGACCCAGTACTTC,.,TRBJ2-5,TRBV18,.
CASSRKLQSWEPNSPLHF,TGCGCCAGCAGCCGGAAACTCCAGTCCTGGGAGCCCAATTCACCCCTCCACTTT,.,TRBJ1-6,TRBV4-1,.
CASSTQAGGHWFPQYF,TGTGCCAGCAGTACCCAAGCGGGGGGGCACTGGTTTCCGCAGTATTTT,TRBD2,TRBJ2-3,TRBV27,.
CSVEDRLTPPETQYF,TGCAGCGTTGAAGATAGGTTGACACCCCCGGAGACCCAGTACTTC,.,TRBJ2-5,TRBV29-1,.
CASSDGLEGDEQFF,TGTGCCAGCAGTGATGGACTAGAAGGCGATGAGCAGTTCTTC,TRBD2,TRBJ2-1,TRBV2,.
CASSLGQVNTEAFF,TGTGCCAGCAGCTTAGGACAGGTGAACACTGAAGCTTTCTTT,.,TRBJ1-1,TRBV7-9,.
CASSLEVWGVGYTF,TGTGCCAGCAGCTTGGAAGTCTGGGGGGTAGGCTACACCTTC,.,TRBJ1-2,TRBV5-6,.
CASTPNAGGYNEQFF,TGTGCCAGCACCCCTAACGCGGGGGGTTACAATGAGCAGTTCTTC,TRBD2,TRBJ2-1,TRBV6-6,.
CASRTGRTYEQYF,TGTGCCAGCAGGACAGGGAGGACCTACGAGCAGTACTTC,.,TRBJ2-7,TRBV12-3/TRBV12-4,.
CASSRDRGIGEQYF,TGTGCCAGCAGCCGGGACAGGGGTATTGGGGAGCAGTACTTC,TRBD1,TRBJ2-7,TRBV14,.
CAWRWAGGEKLFF,TGTGCCTGGAGGTGGGCAGGGGGCGAAAAACTGTTTTTT,TRBD1,TRBJ1-4,TRBV30,.
CASSAPGGADTDTQYF,TGTGCCAGCAGCGCACCCGGGGGGGCTGACACAGATACGCAGTATTTT,TRBD2,TRBJ2-3,TRBV4-2,.
CASSIKESGLFGNTGELFF,TGTGCCAGTAGTATTAAGGAAAGCGGGTTGTTCGGGAACACCGGGGAGCTGTTTTTT,.,TRBJ2-2,TRBV19,.
CASSYRTRNTEAFF,TGTGCCAGTAGTTACAGGACAAGGAACACTGAAGCTTTCTTT,.,TRBJ1-1,TRBV19,.
CASRATSGSTDTQYF,TGTGCCAGCAGGGCGACTAGCGGGTCCACAGATACGCAGTATTTT,TRBD2,TRBJ2-3,TRBV3-1/TRBV3-2,once
CASSVGFTARDTQYF,TGTGCCAGCAGCGTAGGGTTTACAGCCCGAGATACGCAGTATTTT,.,TRBJ2-3,TRBV9,once
CASSIDRGSNQPQHF,TGTGCCAGCAGTATAGACAGGGGAAGCAATCAGCCCCAGCATTTT,TRBD1,TRBJ1-5,TRBV6-5,.
CASSPGWEGQPQHF,TGTGCCAGCAGCCCCGGGTGGGAGGGTCAGCCCCAGCATTTT,.,TRBJ1-5,TRBV7-9,few
CASSEARRSGRNEQFF,TGTGCCAGCAGTGAAGCGCGTCGGTCAGGGCGCAATGAGCAGTTCTTC,.,TRBJ2-1,TRBV6-1,.
CASSPAGDIYEQYF,TGTGCCAGCAGCCCGGCAGGGGATATCTACGAGCAGTACTTC,.,TRBJ2-7,TRBV28,.
CASSFRTGGNQPQHF,TGTGCCAGCAGCTTCAGGACAGGGGGCAATCAGCCCCAGCATTTT,TRBD1,TRBJ1-5,TRBV7-2,.
CAWSVARGNQPQHF,TGTGCCTGGAGTGTAGCCAGGGGCAATCAGCCCCAGCATTTT,.,TRBJ1-5,TRBV30,.